The rows below give T cell receptor beta chains drawn from one sample of a study of OX40 agonist ivuxolimab in advanced cancers. TCRdb keeps only in-frame clones here, not all; method: immunoSEQ multiplex PCR. The data show approximately 72,000 clones, around nine tenths seen once. The sample in question was CD4+ or CD8+ T cells sorted from blood, obtained in a trial of the OX40 agonist ivuxolimab. Every receptor here comes from an adult with an advanced solid tumor such as melanoma, head and neck, liver or kidney cancer. CDR3s include the opening cysteine and the closing phenylalanine or tryptophan.

len: 16
v_gene: TRBV6-5
CDR3aa: CASSYSGPEYTDTQYF

len: 14
v_gene: TRBV9
CDR3aa: CASSVGPANTEAFF

len: 14
v_gene: TRBV2
CDR3aa: CASNRGTVYNEQFF

len: 13
v_gene: TRBV4-3
CDR3aa: CASSQVPGVEQYF

len: 15
v_gene: TRBV6-5
CDR3aa: CASSSPGQGYSPLHF

len: 12
v_gene: TRBV6-6
CDR3aa: CASSYENYEQYF

len: 15
v_gene: TRBV19
CDR3aa: CASSAGSSGANVLTF

len: 13
v_gene: TRBV4-3
CDR3aa: CASSPSSGDTIYF

len: 13
v_gene: TRBV5-1
CDR3aa: CASSFDRANEQFF

len: 18
v_gene: TRBV4-1
CDR3aa: CASGLRGQGESNTGELFF

len: 16
v_gene: TRBV11-2
CDR3aa: CASSLGMGSGNSPLHF

len: 15
v_gene: TRBV19
CDR3aa: CASSMGQGLSDTQYF

len: 18
v_gene: TRBV4-2
CDR3aa: CASSHKIGLLGHNYGYTF

len: 14
v_gene: TRBV28
CDR3aa: CASRDRGADYGYTF

len: 14
v_gene: TRBV6-5
CDR3aa: CASSLRGGDTEAFF

len: 20
v_gene: TRBV4-2
CDR3aa: CASSQDQNVGQGFYSTEAFF

len: 14
v_gene: TRBV11-2
CDR3aa: CASSWITGDEKLFF

len: 15
v_gene: TRBV29-1
CDR3aa: CSVEDSVRANYGYTF

len: 16
v_gene: TRBV5-1
CDR3aa: CASSVPSSGGAGEQFF

len: 17
v_gene: TRBV4-1
CDR3aa: CASSQDQARSGANVLTF

len: 13
v_gene: TRBV6-5
CDR3aa: CASSNGLLYEQYF

len: 14
v_gene: TRBV4-1
CDR3aa: CASSQKQGNTEAFF

len: 14
v_gene: TRBV11-2
CDR3aa: CASSFGPGGYGYTF

len: 15
v_gene: TRBV7-2
CDR3aa: CASSTESVAKNIQYF

len: 16
v_gene: TRBV4-3
CDR3aa: CASSQKAGGPTDTQYF

len: 18
v_gene: TRBV5-1
CDR3aa: CASSLRQGMRFTSYEQYF